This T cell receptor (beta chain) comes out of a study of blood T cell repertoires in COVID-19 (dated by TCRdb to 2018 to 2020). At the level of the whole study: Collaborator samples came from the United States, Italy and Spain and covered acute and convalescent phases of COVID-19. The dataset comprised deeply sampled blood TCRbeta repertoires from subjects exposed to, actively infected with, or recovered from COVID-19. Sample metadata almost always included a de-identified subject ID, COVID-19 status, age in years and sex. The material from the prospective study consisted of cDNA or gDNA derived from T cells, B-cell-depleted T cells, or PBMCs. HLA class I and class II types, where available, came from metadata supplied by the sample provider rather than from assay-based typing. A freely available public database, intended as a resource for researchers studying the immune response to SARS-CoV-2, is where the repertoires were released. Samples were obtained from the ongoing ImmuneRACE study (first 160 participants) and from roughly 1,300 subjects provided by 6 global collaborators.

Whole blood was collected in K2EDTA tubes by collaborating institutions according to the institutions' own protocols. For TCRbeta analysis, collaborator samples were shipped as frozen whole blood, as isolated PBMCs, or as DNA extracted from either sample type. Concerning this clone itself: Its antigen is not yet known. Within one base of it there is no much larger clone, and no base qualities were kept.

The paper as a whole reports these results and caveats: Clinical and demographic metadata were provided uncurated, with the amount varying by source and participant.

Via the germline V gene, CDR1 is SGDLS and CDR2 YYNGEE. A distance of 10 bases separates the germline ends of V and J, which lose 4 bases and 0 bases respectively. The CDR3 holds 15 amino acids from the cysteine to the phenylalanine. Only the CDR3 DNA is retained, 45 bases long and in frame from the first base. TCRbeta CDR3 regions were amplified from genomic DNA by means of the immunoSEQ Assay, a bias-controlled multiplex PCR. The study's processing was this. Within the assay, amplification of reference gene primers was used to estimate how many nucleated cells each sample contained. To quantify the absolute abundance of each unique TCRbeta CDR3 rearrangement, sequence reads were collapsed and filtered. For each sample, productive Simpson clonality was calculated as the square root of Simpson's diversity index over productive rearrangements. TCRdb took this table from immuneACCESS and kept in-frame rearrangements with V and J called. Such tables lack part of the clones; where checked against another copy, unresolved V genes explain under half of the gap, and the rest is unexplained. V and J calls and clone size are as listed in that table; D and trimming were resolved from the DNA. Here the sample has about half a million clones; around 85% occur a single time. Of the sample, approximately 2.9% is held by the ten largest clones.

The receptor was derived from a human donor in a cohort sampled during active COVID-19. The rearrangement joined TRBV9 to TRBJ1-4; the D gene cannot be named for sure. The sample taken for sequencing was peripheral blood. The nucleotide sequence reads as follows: TGTGCCAGCAGCTCTCGAGGTCCAACTAATGAAAAACTGTTTTTT. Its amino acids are CASSSRGPTNEKLFF.